What follows are 25 T cell receptor beta chains derived from one specimen sequenced in a study of post-analysis software for immune sequencing data. The authors incorporated unique molecular identifiers into the TCR beta cDNA libraries. From the PCR reads, TCRdb called clonotypes with MiXCR, one entry per CDR3 protein. The table lists 700,000 to 800,000 distinct CDR3 sequences, around 27% of them singletons. Broader study findings: Included in a set of several TRBV segments more frequent in patients than controls were TRBV5-6, TRBV5-1 and TRBV20-1.

These receptors' targets are unknown. The sequenced material came from blood. These TCRs come from a girl aged 10 to 17 with multiple sclerosis.

Only a few counts were recorded for this clonotype. The genes are TRBV6-5 and TRBJ1-6; D gene uncertain. CDR1 MNHEY and CDR2 SVGAGI come from the germline V gene. This CDR3 contains 14 residues. V was cut by 2 bases and J by 1 base, with 3 bases left in between. CDR3 protein: CASSYRSYNSPLHF. Written as DNA, the CDR3 is TGTGCCAGCAGTTACAGGTCCTATAATTCACCCCTCCACTTT.

This clonotype was picked up a small number of times. The genes are TRBV5-1 and TRBJ2-4; D may be TRBD2 (5 bases). CDR3 length: 14 amino acids. The germline V gene has CDR1 SGHRS and CDR2 YFSETQ. V was shortened by 0 bases and J by 8 bases, with 12 bases between the two germline ends. CDR3: CASSLGPGSDIQYF. CDR3 coding DNA: TGCGCCAGCAGCTTGGGCCCGGGATCAGACATTCAGTACTTC.

This chain uses TRBV5-1 with TRBJ2-3; D is unclear. CDR1 and CDR2 (germline): SGHRS, YFSETQ. Trimming cost V 2 bases and J 5 bases, with 12 bases left between them. The CDR3 contains 14 residues. DNA for the CDR3: TGCGCCAGCAGCTTTGACGATCAGCGAGATACGCAGTATTTT. Encoded protein: CASSFDDQRDTQYF.

The rearrangement uses TRBV12-3 or TRBV12-4 and TRBJ1-4; D ambiguous. The CDR3 runs 14 residues. Trimming removed 4 bases at V and 7 bases at J, with 13 bases between. The CDR3: CASSWGLAGEKLFF. Here the CDR3 DNA reads TGTGCCAGCAGTTGGGGATTAGCGGGTGAAAAACTGTTTTTT.

This chain links TRBV25-1 with TRBJ2-5; D tentatively reads TRBD1 or TRBD2 (5 bases each). Germline V lookup: CDR1 MGHDK, CDR2 SYGVNS. The V end lost 3 bases, the J end lost 4 bases, and 24 bases lay between the germline ends. The CDR3 covers 18 residues. The DNA for the CDR3 is TGTGCCAGCAGTGATCCGCCCCCGGGACCTATGATGGGAGAGACCCAGTACTTC. Translating gives CASSDPPPGPMMGETQYF.

The sample holds a few counts of this clonotype. The chain links TRBV20-1 to TRBJ1-2; 9 bases are a match to TRBD1. The junction had 7 bases not matched to a gene; V was cut back by 4 bases and J by 4 bases. Germline V CDR1 and CDR2: DFQATT, SNEGSKA (reference sequence). This CDR3 region has 14 residues. DNA of the CDR3: TGCAGTGCTACGGGACAGGGTGGCCTCTATGGCTACACCTTC. Amino acid sequence: CSATGQGGLYGYTF.

The J gene is TRBJ2-1, the V gene TRBV7-2; 9 bases match TRBD2. J gave up 3 bases and V 2 bases, and 2 bases lay outside the gene matches. CDR3 length: 15 amino acids. CDR1 SGHTA and CDR2 FQGNSA come from the germline V gene. The DNA for the CDR3 is TGTGCCAGCAGCTTAAGCGGGGGGCACTACAATGAGCAGTTCTTC. Translation: CASSLSGGHYNEQFF.

This clonotype has more than one count but fewer than ten. The rearrangement joins TRBV7-2 to TRBJ1-5, with D unresolved. This CDR3 region has 14 residues. Deletions cut 5 bases from V and 2 bases from J, with 10 bases between. Germline loops: CDR1 SGHTA, CDR2 FQGNSA. The CDR3 DNA is TGTGCCAGCAGCCCAGACCAGGGCAATCAGCCCCAGCATTTT. Protein: CASSPDQGNQPQHF. Supplemented by reference TRBV7-2 and TRBJ1-5, the full variable domain reads GAGVSQSPSNKVTEKGKDVELRCDPISGHTALYWYRQSLGQGLEFLIYFQGNSAPDKSGLPSDRFSAERTGGSVSTLTIQRTQQEDSAVYLCASSPDQGNQPQHFGDGTRLSIL.

Notes on this clonotype: An end of the junction does not agree with germline; a read error may underlie this. The chain uses TRBV4-2 and TRBJ2-1; possibly TRBD2 for D (7 bases). The V gene's germline CDR1 is LGHNA and CDR2 YNFKEQ. This CDR3 is 14 amino acids long. The chain's CDR3 is CASSQEGGLREHFF. CDR3 bases: TGTGCCAGCAGCCAAGAGGGGGGGCTACGAGAGCATTTCTTC.

This clonotype was observed a few times. This sequence joins TRBV7-9 and TRBJ2-6, with 7 bases aligning to TRBD1. The germline V gene encodes CDR1 SEHNR and CDR2 FQNEAQ (reference sequence). The junction had 12 bases not matched to a gene; V was cut back by 4 bases and J by 6 bases. The CDR3 spans 17 residues. DNA of the CDR3: TGTGCCAGCAGCTCCTCCTACAGGGGCCGGACGGCCAACGTCCTGACTTTC. Translated: CASSSSYRGRTANVLTF.

Comments on this clonotype: At one end, the junction sequence differs from germline, possibly due to a read error. The J gene is TRBJ2-3, the V gene TRBV28; 7 nucleotides align to TRBD2. This CDR3 is built from 15 residues. Looked up from germline, CDR1 is MDHEN and CDR2 is SYDVKM. CDR3 sequence reads: CASSWGGLKADTQYF. Written as DNA, the CDR3 is TGTGCCAGTAGTTGGGGGGGACTGAAAGCAGATACGCAGTATTTT. Full variable domain (missing parts from reference TRBV28 and TRBJ2-3): DVKVTQSSRYLVKRTGEKVFLECVQDMDHENMFWYRQDPGLGLRLIYFSYDVKMKEKGDIPEGYSVSREKKERFSLILESASTNQTSMYLCASSWGGLKADTQYFGPGTRLTVL.

The sample holds a few counts of this clonotype. This chain uses TRBV7-2 with TRBJ2-4, with TRBD2 matching over 14 bases. This CDR3 has 16 residues. V lost 4 bases to trimming and J lost 6 bases; unmatched junction nucleotides: 5. Germline values: CDR1 SGHTA, CDR2 FQGNSA. The CDR3 here is CASSSGLAGEGNIQYF. The CDR3 nucleotides are TGTGCCAGCAGCTCGGGACTAGCGGGAGAGGGAAACATTCAGTACTTC. Drawing the rest from reference TRBV7-2 and TRBJ2-4, the complete variable domain is GAGVSQSPSNKVTEKGKDVELRCDPISGHTALYWYRQSLGQGLEFLIYFQGNSAPDKSGLPSDRFSAERTGGSVSTLTIQRTQQEDSAVYLCASSSGLAGEGNIQYFGAGTRLSVL.

In this sample, this clonotype turned up a few times. A much larger clone is a single base away; this may be a read error. The V gene is TRBV7-2, the J gene TRBJ2-7; D unresolved. The assigned J gene may be wrong: the sequence end matches TRBJ2-5 better. Germline assignment: CDR1 SGHTA and CDR2 FQGNSA. The CDR3 spans 12 residues. The DNA of the CDR3 is TGTGCCAGCAGCCCGAATGCCGAGACCCAGTACTTC. It codes for CASSPNAETQYF.

Of note for this clonotype: This may stem from a read error, because a much larger clone lies one nucleotide away. The V call is TRBV29-1, the J call TRBJ2-4, with a possible D match to TRBD2 (6 bases). With 5 bases removed from V and 6 bases from J, the gap between germline ends came to 11 bases. The CDR3 has 12 residues. The germline gives CDR1 SQVTM, CDR2 ANQGSEA. CDR3 nucleotides: TGCAGCGTTTGGGGGGACCGAAACATTCAGTACTTC. Amino acid sequence: CSVWGDRNIQYF.

For this clonotype: Compared with germline, one end of the junction differs, possibly owing to a read error. The chain recombines TRBV25-1 with TRBJ1-6; D is unclear. Germline V CDR1 and CDR2: MGHDK, SYGVNS. This CDR3 comprises 14 residues. CDR3 DNA: TGTGCCGGCAGTGAATTCGAGTTAAGTTCACCCCTCCACTTT. Translation gives CAGSEFELSSPLHF.

The V and J genes are TRBV12-3 or TRBV12-4 and TRBJ2-5, with D possibly being TRBD1 (6 bases). V was pared by 4 bases and J by 9 bases, with 21 bases between. The CDR3 covers 15 residues. This CDR3 is CASSSVDRQEGSQYF. The CDR3 nucleotides read TGTGCCAGCAGTTCAGTTGACAGGCAAGAAGGTTCCCAGTACTTC.

The chain uses TRBV6-1 and TRBJ2-1, with D tentatively TRBD1 or TRBD2 (7 bases each). The CDR3 length is 13 residues. Trimming pared 11 bases from V and 9 bases from J, leaving 20 bases between. In germline, CDR1 is MNHNS, CDR2 SASEGT. CDR3 bases: TGTGCCCTAGGGGAGGGGGCTAAAGGTGAGCAGTTCTTC. Translated, it gives CALGEGAKGEQFF.

The chain uses TRBV3-1 and TRBJ1-5, with 7 bases fitting TRBD1. This CDR3 region has 16 residues. Germline V lookup: CDR1 LGHDT, CDR2 YNNKEL (reference sequence). The V segment lost 2 bases and the J segment 1 base; nucleotides outside the gene matches: 5. Here the CDR3 DNA reads TGTGCCAGCAGCCAATTGACAGGGTCGAGCAATCAGCCCCAGCATTTT. Its translation is CASSQLTGSSNQPQHF.

J is TRBJ2-6 and V is TRBV20-1; possibly TRBD2 for D (6 bases). V lost 0 bases, J lost 0 bases, and 15 bases lay in between. The CDR3 contains 18 residues. The germline gives CDR1 DFQATT, CDR2 SNEGSKA (reference sequence). The CDR3 region is CSARDIAALSSGANVLTF. CDR3 nucleotides: TGCAGTGCTAGAGATATAGCGGCTTTAAGCTCTGGGGCCAACGTCCTGACTTTC.

The genes are TRBV6-5 and TRBJ1-2; a weak D match, TRBD1 (5 bases). Deletions cut 7 bases from V and 2 bases from J, with 20 bases between. The CDR3 consists of 16 residues. Germline CDR1 MNHEY, CDR2 SVGAGI. DNA for the CDR3: TGTGCCAGCACCCAAGCTATGGGACCGCTAAACTATGGCTACACCTTC. This sequence encodes CASTQAMGPLNYGYTF.

This clonotype was recorded a few times. The chain recombines TRBV20-1 with TRBJ2-7; possible D gene TRBD2, 5 bases. Germline loops: CDR1 DFQATT, CDR2 SNEGSKA (reference sequence). The CDR3 covers 12 residues. V lost 1 base to trimming and J lost 3 bases, with 7 bases between them. Here the CDR3 reads CSARGTFYEQYF. In nucleotides, the CDR3 is TGCAGTGCTAGAGGGACTTTCTACGAGCAGTACTTC.

This clonotype showed up just a few times. V gene TRBV10-3 combines with J gene TRBJ2-1; tentative D call: TRBD2 (6 bases). Per the germline V gene, CDR1 is ENHRY and CDR2 is SYGVKD. V was cut by 4 bases and J by 8 bases, with 12 bases left in between. The CDR3 contains 13 residues. As DNA, the CDR3 is TGTGCCATCAGTGTAGGGCCGGGAGATGAGCAGTTCTTC. Translated, it gives CAISVGPGDEQFF.

There are many counts of this clonotype. The J gene is TRBJ2-5, the V gene TRBV11-2; D not certain. Germline CDR1 is SGHAT and CDR2 is FQNNGV. The CDR3 totals 13 residues. The ends were cut back, 4 bases at V and 3 bases at J, with 9 bases in the middle. DNA of the CDR3: TGTGCCAGCAGCTCGTCGTGGGAAGAGACCCAGTACTTC. Its translation: CASSSSWEETQYF.

The chain combines TRBV10-3 with TRBJ1-5; possible D gene TRBD1, 6 bases. The CDR3 spans 15 residues. Germline CDR1 ENHRY, CDR2 SYGVKD. V was shortened by 5 bases and J by 1 base, with 12 bases between the two germline ends. This chain's CDR3 is CAISKTGESNQPQHF. Here the CDR3 DNA reads TGTGCCATCAGTAAGACAGGCGAGAGCAATCAGCCCCAGCATTTT.

This clonotype was detected ten times or more. J is TRBJ2-1 and V is TRBV4-3; D uncertain. Germline V gene sequence: CDR1 LGHNA, CDR2 YSLEER. The CDR3 has 15 residues. The V end was cut by 1 base, the J end by 4 bases, with 11 bases between. The CDR3, as DNA: TGCGCCAGCAGCCAAGTATCGTCCCTTTACAATGAGCAGTTCTTC. Protein sequence: CASSQVSSLYNEQFF.